A single TCR beta chain is shown here with its context. What it recognizes is unknown. Documented time point: newly diagnosed GD, antithyroid drugs for less than 3 months. PBMC-derived RNA was used for the TCR library. An endocrinology department in Xi'an, China, recruited the patients. The sample originates from a study of regulatory T cells in long-lasting Graves disease. Points from the study as a whole: Persistent disease showed a preference for TRBV28, TRBJ1-2 and TRBJ2-5.

Arm-PCR of CDR3 regions with iRepertoire HTBI primers generated TCR beta libraries. TCRdb reprocessed the multiplex PCR reads via MiXCR and lists one record per CDR3 protein. This table holds just over 600,000 distinct CDR3 sequences, roughly 16% found once. This CDR3 comprises 13 residues. Germline V gene lookup returns CDR1 MDHEN and CDR2 SYDVKM. V was cut by 7 bases and J by 7 bases, with 16 bases left in between. This sample was also put to use in a study of T cells in Graves' hyperthyroidism and ophthalmopathy.

This specimen consisted of peripheral blood mononuclear cells (PBMCs), obtained at new diagnosis, from a patient treated with antithyroid drugs. V is TRBV28 and J is TRBJ2-5, with D hard to call. This TCR was sampled from a woman in her thirties with Graves disease. CDR3 nucleotide sequence: TGTGCCAGCACCAAGACATGGGTAGGGACCCAGTACTTC. Its translation: CASTKTWVGTQYF. Combining the CDR3 with reference TRBV28 and TRBJ2-5 gives the whole variable domain DVKVTQSSRYLVKRTGEKVFLECVQDMDHENMFWYRQDPGLGLRLIYFSYDVKMKEKGDIPEGYSVSREKKERFSLILESASTNQTSMYLCASTKTWVGTQYFGPGTRLLVL.